Listed here are 16 T cell receptor beta chains from one sample, sequenced in a study of regulatory T cells in long-lasting Graves disease. iRepertoire HTBI primers and Arm-PCR of CDR3 regions built TCR beta libraries. In TCRdb, the multiplex PCR reads were re-called with MiXCR into one record per CDR3 protein. Of hundreds of thousands of distinct CDR3 sequences listed, roughly 21% are singletons. This sample's time point: persistent/refractory GD, antithyroid drugs over 5 years with positive TRAb. Extracted RNA from PBMCs served as the source of the TCR library. Source: peripheral blood mononuclear cells (PBMCs), taken when the disease was refractory, from a patient treated with antithyroid drugs. These receptors came from a female donor with Graves disease.

Worth noting for this clonotype: With a much larger clone just one base away, this may be a read error. The chain uses TRBV18 and TRBJ1-2, with D possibly TRBD1 on 6 matching bases. Trimming took off 6 bases at V and 8 bases at J, with 16 bases between the two ends. The CDR3 is 13 amino acids. From germline, CDR1 is KGHSH and CDR2 LQKENI. In DNA form, the CDR3 reads TGTGCCAGCTCGGAAACAGGACAGAGCGGCTACACCTTC. Encoded protein: CASSETGQSGYTF.

The table lists this clonotype with a few counts. The chain has TRBV3-1 and TRBJ1-2; D gene unclear. Deletions cut 0 bases from V and 0 bases from J, with 11 bases between. The CDR3 is made up of 16 amino acids. Germline-derived CDR1 and CDR2 are LGHDT and YNNKEL (reference sequence). For the CDR3, the DNA is TGTGCCAGCAGCCAAGATGCGAGCTCCACTAACTATGGCTACACCTTC. Protein sequence: CASSQDASSTNYGYTF.

This clonotype appeared once. This clone may be a read error of a much larger clone one base away. The chain couples TRBV6-1 to TRBJ2-7; TRBD2 matches at 15 bases. The germline gives CDR1 MNHNS, CDR2 SASEGT. This CDR3 comprises 16 residues. V lost 6 bases and J lost 8; bases outside the gene matches: 11. The chain's CDR3 is CASSAGTSGRWYKQYF. CDR3 DNA: TGTGCCAGCAGCGCCGGGACTAGCGGGAGGTGGTACAAGCAGTACTTC.

The chain links TRBV5-1 to TRBJ1-5; D gene ambiguous. Germline assignment: CDR1 SGHRS and CDR2 YFSETQ. The V end was cut by 6 bases, the J end by 1 base, with 20 bases between. The CDR3 is 17 amino acids. CDR3 DNA sequence: TGCGCCAGCATCCCAGGCGGTAGTGTGGGAAGCAATCAGCCCCAGCATTTT. Residues: CASIPGGSVGSNQPQHF. Full variable domain (outside the CDR3, taken from reference TRBV5-1 and TRBJ1-5): KAGVTQTPRYLIKTRGQQVTLSCSPISGHRSVSWYQQTPGQGLQFLFEYFSETQRNKGNFPGRFSGRQFSNSRSEMNVSTLELGDSALYLCASIPGGSVGSNQPQHFGDGTRLSIL.

The J gene is TRBJ2-5, the V gene TRBV5-1; no clear D gene. The ends were cut back, 4 bases at V and 2 bases at J, with 12 bases in the middle. Germline V CDR1 and CDR2: SGHRS, YFSETQ. CDR3 length: 14 amino acids. CDR3 nucleotide sequence: TGCGCCAGCAGCCGGGCGCAGGAACAAGAGACCCAGTACTTC. Protein product: CASSRAQEQETQYF.

At least ten counts were recorded for this clonotype. J is TRBJ2-5 and V is TRBV2; D might be TRBD1 or TRBD2, each matching 5 bases. From germline, CDR1 is SNHLY and CDR2 FYNNEI. V was trimmed by 6 bases and J by 1 base, leaving 21 bases between them. The CDR3 spans 17 residues. CDR3 DNA sequence: TGTGCCAGCAGCAAAAGGGGCTTCGGAGGTACCCAAGAGACCCAGTACTTC. Translation: CASSKRGFGGTQETQYF.

Many counts were recorded for this clonotype. The chain is built from TRBV28 and TRBJ1-2, with 9 bases lining up with TRBD1. Losses at the gene ends were 1 base for V and 8 bases for J; bases not matched to a gene: 8. CDR3 size: 15 residues. The germline gives CDR1 MDHEN, CDR2 SYDVKM. The CDR3 DNA follows: TGTGCCAGCAGTTTATACGGAAGGACAGGGGAAGGCTACACCTTC. Amino acid sequence: CASSLYGRTGEGYTF.

The chain couples TRBV9 to TRBJ2-7; a weak D match, TRBD2 (5 bases). The germline gives CDR1 SGDLS, CDR2 YYNGEE. This CDR3 is built from 13 residues. V was trimmed by 3 bases and J by 6 bases, leaving 13 bases between them. The CDR3 nucleotides are TGTGCCAGCAGCGAAACTGGGAGCGGCGAGCAGTACTTC. Translated, it gives CASSETGSGEQYF.

This clonotype occurred many times. The chain combines TRBV30 with TRBJ1-4; D gene unclear. V was clipped by 2 bases and J by 5 bases, with 12 bases between them. Germline values: CDR1 GTSNPN, CDR2 SVGIG (reference sequence). The CDR3 contains 14 residues. The CDR3 DNA follows: TGTGCCTGGAGTTGGGCAGCCTCAAATGAAAAACTGTTTTTT. This translates into CAWSWAASNEKLFF.

This clonotype was detected a few times. The J gene is TRBJ2-1, the V gene TRBV28, with D possibly matching TRBD2 (6 bases). Deletions cut 3 bases from V and 8 bases from J, with 8 bases between. Germline assignment: CDR1 MDHEN and CDR2 SYDVKM. The CDR3 runs to 12 residues. This chain's CDR3 is CASSLREHEQFF. The CDR3, as DNA: TGTGCCAGCAGTTTGCGGGAACATGAGCAGTTCTTC.

This clonotype was counted many times. The gene calls are TRBV15 and TRBJ1-1; D unresolved. The V end was cut by 1 base, the J end by 4 bases, with 16 bases between. There are 16 residues in the CDR3. CDR1 and CDR2 (germline): LNHNV, YYDKDF (reference sequence). CDR3 amino acids: CATSRVVVGHGTEAFF. The CDR3 DNA is TGTGCCACCAGCAGAGTCGTAGTAGGGCATGGCACTGAAGCTTTCTTT.

The V gene is TRBV12-3 or TRBV12-4, the J gene TRBJ1-3; a possible D gene is TRBD1 (5 bases). Trimming took off 5 bases at V and 4 bases at J, with 9 bases between the two ends. The CDR3 has 13 amino acids. The CDR3 DNA is TGTGCCAGCAGTCCGACAGACGGAAACACCATATATTTT. Translating it yields CASSPTDGNTIYF.

The V call is TRBV28, the J call TRBJ1-2, with 8 bases aligning to TRBD1. This CDR3 spans 14 amino acids. The V segment lost 6 bases and the J segment 3 bases; nucleotides outside the gene matches: 6. Germline V gene sequence: CDR1 MDHEN, CDR2 SYDVKM. The CDR3 bases are TGTGCCAGCAGAAACCCGGGACAGGACTATGGCTACACCTTC. It specifies CASRNPGQDYGYTF.

This clonotype was seen many times. The rearrangement uses TRBV11-2 and TRBJ2-7, with D perhaps matching TRBD1 (6 bases). The germline V gene has CDR1 SGHAT and CDR2 FQNNGV. Trimming took 8 bases from V and 5 from J, leaving 22 bases between them. This CDR3 has 15 amino acids. The CDR3 here is CASSQYGDKGDEQYF. The CDR3 bases are TGTGCCAGCTCTCAATACGGGGACAAGGGCGACGAGCAGTACTTC.

V usage is TRBV6-1 and J usage is TRBJ1-6, with 11 bases aligning to TRBD1. Germline V gene data show CDR1 as MNHNS and CDR2 as SASEGT. The CDR3 spans 14 residues. The trim removed 7 bases at V and 14 bases at J, leaving 10 bases unmatched. The CDR3 DNA reads TGTGCCAGCACCCGGACAGGGGGCCCCTCGGCCCTCCACTTT. The encoded protein is CASTRTGGPSALHF.

This clonotype was observed a few times. The rearrangement joins TRBV5-4 to TRBJ2-2; D is unresolved. Trimming left V 4 bases short and J 2 bases short, with 12 bases between. This CDR3 has 15 amino acids. The germline CDR1 and CDR2 sequences are SGHNT and YYREEE (reference sequence). CDR3 residues: CASSPTPLNTGELFF. The CDR3 region has the DNA TGTGCCAGCAGCCCCACCCCATTAAACACCGGGGAGCTGTTTTTT.